The clone carrying this T cell receptor beta chain was seen ten or more times. What it binds is not known. The data were taken from a study of CD8 T cells in ankylosing spondylitis. The study's findings and limits: The study identified a TCR beta motif of under ten highly homologous variants that appeared characteristic of ankylosing spondylitis blood. Certain motif variants had earlier appeared in reactive arthritis synovial fluid and blood.

The CDR3 length is 16 residues. V was shortened by 0 bases and J by 2 bases, with 14 bases between the two germline ends. Germline CDR1 and CDR2: DFQATT and SNEGSKA (reference sequence). TCRdb used MiXCR to reprocess the 5' RACE reads, holding one entry per CDR3 protein. The data show 150,000 or so distinct CDR3 sequences, with around 20% seen just once and 7.8% held by the top ten. The chain carries TRBV20-1 and TRBJ2-1, with D unclear. This TCR derives from a male donor with ankylosing spondylitis or in good health (not recorded which). Material for sequencing was blood, either unsorted or a sorted T cell fraction (not recorded which). This chain's CDR3 is CSARDQRSIPYNEQFF. CDR3 DNA sequence: TGCAGTGCTAGAGATCAAAGGAGTATCCCCTACAATGAGCAGTTCTTC.